This T cell receptor beta chain was recovered during a study of T cell responses to AZD1222 COVID-19 vaccine. Sequencing used immunoSEQ multiplex PCR; TCRdb keeps in-frame clones, though not all of them. The sample contains fewer than 200,000 clones, almost 95% of which appear only once. This CDR3 contains 16 residues. V was pared by 4 bases and J by 1 base, with 15 bases between. Germline V gene lookup returns CDR1 SGHRS and CDR2 YFSETQ. Sequences were derived from peripheral blood, sampled on day 0 of AZD1222 vaccination. This clonotype was obtained from an adult in good health. The chain employs TRBV5-1 and TRBJ2-4; D might be TRBD1 (7 bases). In DNA form, the CDR3 reads TGCGCCAGCAGCCCGGGATCAGGGGGGGCCAAAAACATTCAGTACTTC. Encoded protein: CASSPGSGGAKNIQYF.